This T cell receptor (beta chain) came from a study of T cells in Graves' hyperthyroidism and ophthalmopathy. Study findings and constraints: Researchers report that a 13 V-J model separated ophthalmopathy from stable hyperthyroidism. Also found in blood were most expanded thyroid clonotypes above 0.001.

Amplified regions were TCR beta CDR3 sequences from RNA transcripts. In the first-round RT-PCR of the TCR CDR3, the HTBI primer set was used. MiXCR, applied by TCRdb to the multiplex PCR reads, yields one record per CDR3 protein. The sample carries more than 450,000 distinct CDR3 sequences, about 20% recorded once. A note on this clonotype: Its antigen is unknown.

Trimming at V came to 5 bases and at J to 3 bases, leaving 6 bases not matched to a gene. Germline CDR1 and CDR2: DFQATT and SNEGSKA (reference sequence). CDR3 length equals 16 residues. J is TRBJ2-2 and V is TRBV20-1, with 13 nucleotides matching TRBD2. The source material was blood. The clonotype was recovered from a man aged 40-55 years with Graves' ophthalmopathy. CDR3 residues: CSAPTSGRAYTGELFF. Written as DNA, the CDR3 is TGCAGTGCTCCTACTAGCGGGAGGGCCTACACCGGGGAGCTGTTTTTT.